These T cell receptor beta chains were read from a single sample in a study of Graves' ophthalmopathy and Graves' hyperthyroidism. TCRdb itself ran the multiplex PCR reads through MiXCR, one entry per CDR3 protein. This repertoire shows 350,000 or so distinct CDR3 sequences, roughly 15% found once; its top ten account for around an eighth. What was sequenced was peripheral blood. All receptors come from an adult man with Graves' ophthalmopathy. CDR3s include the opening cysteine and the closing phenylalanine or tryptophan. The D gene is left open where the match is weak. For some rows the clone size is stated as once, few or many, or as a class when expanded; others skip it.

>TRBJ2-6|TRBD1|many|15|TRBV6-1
TGTGCCAGCAGACCGGACAGGGCTGGGGCCAACGTCCTGACTTTC
CASRPDRAGANVLTF
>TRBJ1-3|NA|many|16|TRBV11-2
TGTGCCAGCAGCCGGTCATCAGACGGCTCTGGAAACACCATATATTTT
CASSRSSDGSGNTIYF
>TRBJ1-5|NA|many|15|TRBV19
TGTGCCAGTAGTCCGGGTGCCAGACACAATCAGCCCCAGCATTTT
CASSPGARHNQPQHF
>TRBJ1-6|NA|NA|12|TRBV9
TGTGCCAGCAGCGTAGATGATTCACCCCTCCACTTT
CASSVDDSPLHF
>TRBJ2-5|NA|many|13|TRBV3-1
TGTGCCAGCAGCCGGCAGAACCAAGAGACCCAGTACTTC
CASSRQNQETQYF
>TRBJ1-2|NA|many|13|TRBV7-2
TGTGCCAGCACACGTGGGAGGGGGTTACGCTACACCTTC
CASTRGRGLRYTF
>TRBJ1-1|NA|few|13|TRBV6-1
TGTGCCAGCAGGAGGACTATGAACACTGAAGCTTTCTTT
CASRRTMNTEAFF
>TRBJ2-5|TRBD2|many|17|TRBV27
TGTGCCAGCAGCCTAACAAGACTAGCGGGGGGCAAAGAGACCCAGTACTTC
CASSLTRLAGGKETQYF
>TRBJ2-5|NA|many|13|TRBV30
TGTGCCTGGAGTTCCCGCCCGGCAGAGACCCAGTACTTC
CAWSSRPAETQYF
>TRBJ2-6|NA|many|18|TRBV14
TGTGCCAGCAGCCACCTTGTAGGGGGGAGCTCTGGGGCCAACGTCCTGACTTTC
CASSHLVGGSSGANVLTF
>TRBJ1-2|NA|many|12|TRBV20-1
TGCAGTGTCTCGGGACCTAACTATGGCTACACCTTC
CSVSGPNYGYTF
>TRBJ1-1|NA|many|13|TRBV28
TGTGCCAGCAGCGACTCAGGATACACTGAAGCTTTCTTT
CASSDSGYTEAFF
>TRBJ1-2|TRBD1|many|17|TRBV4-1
TGCGCCAGCAGCCAAGATCACTTCCCGGGACAGGGGCGCGGCTACACCTTC
CASSQDHFPGQGRGYTF
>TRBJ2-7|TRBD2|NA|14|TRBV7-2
TGTGCCAGCAGCTCCCAGCGGGGGGACTACGAGCAGTACTTC
CASSSQRGDYEQYF
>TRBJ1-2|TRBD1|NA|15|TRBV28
TGTGCCAGCAGTTTATCACACACAGGGGCTCAGGGCTACACCTTC
CASSLSHTGAQGYTF
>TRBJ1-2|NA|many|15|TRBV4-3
TGCGCCAGCAGCCAAGAAGTTGGCTGGGGGTATGGCTACACCTTC
CASSQEVGWGYGYTF
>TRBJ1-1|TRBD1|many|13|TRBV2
TGTGCCAGCAGTGACGACAGGGGGACTGAAGCTTTCTTT
CASSDDRGTEAFF
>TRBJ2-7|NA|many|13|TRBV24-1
TGTGCCACCAGTGCTGCCGGCCACTACGAGCAGTACTTC
CATSAAGHYEQYF
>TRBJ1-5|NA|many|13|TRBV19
TGTGCCAGTAGTGGGACTCCAAGGGAGCCCCAGCATTTT
CASSGTPREPQHF
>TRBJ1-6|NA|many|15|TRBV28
TGTGCCAGCACCGAATCCCCAGGGTTAGCCTCACCCCTCCACTTT
CASTESPGLASPLHF
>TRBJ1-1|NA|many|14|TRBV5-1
TGCGCCAGCAGCCCGGACAGTACGAACACTGAAGCTTTCTTT
CASSPDSTNTEAFF
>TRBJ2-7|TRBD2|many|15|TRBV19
TGTGCCAGTAGTCAGCGGCGGGAGGTTACCTACGAGCAGTACTTC
CASSQRREVTYEQYF
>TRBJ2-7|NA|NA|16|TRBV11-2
TGTGCCAGCAGTCATTTTAGGGGTACGACGAGCTACGAGCAGTACTTC
CASSHFRGTTSYEQYF
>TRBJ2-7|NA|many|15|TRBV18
TGTGCCAGCTCACCAGTAGGGGCGCGGGGCTACGAGCAGTACTTC
CASSPVGARGYEQYF
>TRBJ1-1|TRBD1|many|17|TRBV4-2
TGTGCCAGCAGCCTACAGGGGGCGATTCTGAGGAACACTGAAGCTTTCTTT
CASSLQGAILRNTEAFF
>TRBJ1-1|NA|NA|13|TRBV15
TGTGCCACCAGCAGAAACTGGGGGAGTGAAGCTTTCTTT
CATSRNWGSEAFF
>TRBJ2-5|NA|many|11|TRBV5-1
TGTGCCAGCAGCTTAGAAGAGACCCAGTACTTC
CASSLEETQYF
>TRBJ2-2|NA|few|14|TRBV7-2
TGTGCCAGCAGCCTTAATGCCGGGGGCGGGGAGCTGTTTTTT
CASSLNAGGGELFF
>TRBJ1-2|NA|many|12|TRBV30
TGTGCCTGGAGGGGGATGGGAGGCGGCTACACCTTC
CAWRGMGGGYTF
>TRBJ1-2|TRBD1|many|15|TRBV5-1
TGCGCCAGCAGCGGGGGGACAGTTCCTAACTATGGCTACACCTTC
CASSGGTVPNYGYTF
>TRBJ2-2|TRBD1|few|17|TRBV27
TGTGCCAGCAGTCCTCATTCTGGACAGGGCAGGACCGGGGAGCTGTTTTTT
CASSPHSGQGRTGELFF
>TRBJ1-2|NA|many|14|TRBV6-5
TGTGCCAGCAGGGCCGCAGCGTCTAACTATGGCTACACCTTC
CASRAAASNYGYTF
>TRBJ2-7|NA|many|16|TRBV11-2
TGTGCCAGCAGCTTAGTTACAGGAACGCCCAGCTACGAGCAGTACTTC
CASSLVTGTPSYEQYF
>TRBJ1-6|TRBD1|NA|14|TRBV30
TGTGCCTGGAGTGCCGGCAGGGGGAATTCACCCCTCCACTTT
CAWSAGRGNSPLHF
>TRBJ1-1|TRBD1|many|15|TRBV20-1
TGCAGTGCTAGAGGGGACAGCAGGATGAACACTGAAGCTTTCTTT
CSARGDSRMNTEAFF
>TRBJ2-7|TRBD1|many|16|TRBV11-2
TGTGCCAGCAGCAAAGGACAGGGTTCGAGCTCCTACGAGCAGTACTTC
CASSKGQGSSSYEQYF
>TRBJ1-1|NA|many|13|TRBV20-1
TGCAGTGCTAGAGAAGGACGGGACACTGAAGCTTTCTTT
CSAREGRDTEAFF
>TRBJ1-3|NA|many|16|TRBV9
TGTGCCAGCAGCGTCCAACCCGGGAGCCCTGGAAACACCATATATTTT
CASSVQPGSPGNTIYF
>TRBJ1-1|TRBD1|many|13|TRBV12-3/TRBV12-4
TGTGCCAGCGGGAGGACAGGGTCCACTGAAGCTTTCTTT
CASGRTGSTEAFF
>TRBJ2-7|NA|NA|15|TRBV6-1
TGTGCCAGCACAGTAAGGGCGGATACCTTCTACGAGCAGTACTTC
CASTVRADTFYEQYF